The 10 T cell receptor beta chains in this list originate from one sample, sequenced in a study of radiotherapy plus CTLA-4 blockade in lung cancer. Method: immunoSEQ multiplex PCR; TCRdb's copy keeps in-frame clones and lacks some. The repertoire holds about 78,000 clones, around 88% seen once, with 2% to 2.5% in the top ten. Source: peripheral blood, taken from a patient treated with radiotherapy plus ipilimumab. These receptors all stem from a human donor with non-small cell lung cancer who had a partial response to radiotherapy plus ipilimumab.

The chain recombines TRBV5-4 with TRBJ1-1, with 7 positions matching TRBD1. V was clipped by 3 bases and J by 4 bases; unmatched bases: 9. In germline, CDR1 is SGHNT, CDR2 YYREEE (reference sequence). This CDR3 spans 15 amino acids. CDR3 in DNA: TGTGCCAGCAGCTCGAAAAACCAGGGGGGCACTGAAGCTTTCTTT. Translation gives CASSSKNQGGTEAFF.

This clone was picked up one time. V is TRBV7-2 and J is TRBJ2-2; a weak D match, TRBD2 (6 bases). From germline, CDR1 is SGHTA and CDR2 FQGNSA. There are 15 residues in the CDR3. The V end was cut by 5 bases, the J end by 0 bases, with 10 bases between. CDR3 amino acids: CASSRSGANTGELFF. In DNA, the CDR3 is TGTGCCAGCAGCAGGTCGGGGGCGAACACCGGGGAGCTGTTTTTT.

The rearrangement joins TRBV9 to TRBJ1-2; 9 bases are a match to TRBD1. Germline loops: CDR1 SGDLS, CDR2 YYNGEE. The CDR3 runs 15 residues. Trimming took 0 bases from V and 7 from J; bases not matched to a gene: 7. Here the CDR3 reads CASSVDPGQGGGYTF. The CDR3 region has the DNA TGTGCCAGCAGCGTAGATCCGGGACAGGGAGGTGGCTACACCTTC.

This rearrangement joins TRBV5-6 to TRBJ1-1; a possible D gene is TRBD1 (6 bases). This CDR3 contains 13 residues. With 2 bases removed from V and 4 bases from J, the gap between germline ends came to 9 bases. Germline values: CDR1 SGHDT, CDR2 YYEEEE. CDR3 sequence (DNA): TGTGCCAGCAGCTTATTAGGGGGCACTGAAGCTTTCTTT. It specifies CASSLLGGTEAFF.

This sequence joins TRBV15 and TRBJ2-7, with D perhaps matching TRBD1 (9 bases). With 0 bases removed from V and 1 base from J, the gap between germline ends came to 13 bases. Germline lookup yields CDR1 LNHNV and CDR2 YYDKDF (reference sequence). This CDR3 has 16 amino acids. The CDR3 sequence: CATSRDSGTGSYEQYF. Written as DNA, the CDR3 is TGTGCCACCAGCAGAGATAGCGGGACAGGGTCCTACGAGCAGTACTTC.

The chain employs TRBV28 and TRBJ2-1, with 10 nucleotides matching TRBD2. V was clipped by 6 bases and J by 0 bases; unmatched bases: 8. This CDR3 contains 17 residues. Germline CDR1 is MDHEN and CDR2 is SYDVKM. The CDR3 sequence is CASSPPGLASSYNEQFF. In DNA form, the CDR3 reads TGTGCCAGCAGCCCGCCGGGACTAGCGAGCTCCTACAATGAGCAGTTCTTC.

The chain has TRBV11-1 and TRBJ2-5; D is unresolved. The CDR3 runs to 13 residues. V was shortened by 1 base and J by 4 bases, with 7 bases between the two germline ends. CDR1 and CDR2 from the germline V gene are SGHAT and FQDESV (reference sequence). CDR3 in DNA: TGTGCCAGCAGCTTAGATCTAAGAGAGACCCAGTACTTC. This translates into CASSLDLRETQYF.

This clone was found a few times. This chain connects TRBV28 to TRBJ1-1; D not certain. V was cut by 4 bases and J by 8 bases, with 14 bases left in between. This CDR3 is built from 13 residues. The germline V gene has CDR1 MDHEN and CDR2 SYDVKM. CDR3: CASSSGEGLEAFF. DNA of the CDR3: TGTGCCAGCAGTTCCGGAGAAGGACTCGAAGCTTTCTTT.

V usage is TRBV10-3 and J usage is TRBJ2-2, with D perhaps TRBD2 (6 bases). V lost 2 bases and J 4 bases, leaving 17 bases between the germline ends. The CDR3 runs 17 residues. Germline-derived CDR1 and CDR2 are ENHRY and SYGVKD. Written as DNA, the CDR3 is TGTGCCATCAGTGAGATATGGCAGGGACTGAGCACCGGGGAGCTGTTTTTT. It yields the protein CAISEIWQGLSTGELFF.

This chain joins TRBV27 and TRBJ2-1; D remains ambiguous. The CDR3 is 14 residues long. V was clipped by 5 bases and J by 3 bases, with 11 bases between them. Germline values: CDR1 MNHEY, CDR2 SMNVEV (reference sequence). The CDR3 DNA sequence: TGTGCCAGCAGTCCCCCTCTCGGCTACAATGAGCAGTTCTTC. It translates to CASSPPLGYNEQFF.